This T cell receptor beta chain was obtained from a study of spatial heterogeneity in lung cancer. This clonotype appeared many times. From the 5' RACE reads, TCRdb called clonotypes with MiXCR, one entry per CDR3 protein. The data hold some 10,000 distinct CDR3 sequences, with 20% to 25% observed a single time. Time point reported: blood at routine non-recurrence follow-up after resection. Germline CDR1 SGHRS, CDR2 YFSETQ. There are 14 residues in the CDR3. The V end lost 0 bases, the J end lost 4 bases, and 10 bases lay between the germline ends. The material sequenced was PBMCs, taken at follow-up. The chain combines TRBV5-1 with TRBJ2-5; possible D gene TRBD2, 5 bases. The TCR sequence derives from a male donor with early-stage non-small cell lung cancer. For the CDR3, the DNA is TGCGCCAGCAGCTTGGCGGCTAGCCCAGAGACCCAGTACTTC. Translating gives CASSLAASPETQYF.